Shown below are 3 T cell receptor beta chains from a single sample sequenced in a study of T cell responses to AZD1222 COVID-19 vaccine. Profiling relied on immunoSEQ multiplex PCR, and the TCRdb table lists in-frame clones only, not all of them. The sample holds roughly 80,000 clones, around 90% seen once. The source material was peripheral blood, sampled on day 0 of MenACWY control vaccination. The receptors derive from an adult in good health.

This rearrangement joins TRBV5-1 to TRBJ1-1; no clear D gene. CDR3 length: 13 amino acids. Trimming removed 2 bases at V and 5 bases at J, with 10 bases between. Looked up from germline, CDR1 is SGHRS and CDR2 is YFSETQ. The CDR3 reads CASSFNLGTEAFF. CDR3 nucleotides: TGCGCCAGCAGCTTTAATCTTGGTACTGAAGCTTTCTTT.

J is TRBJ2-2 and V is TRBV7-3; 9 nucleotides match TRBD2. The germline gives CDR1 SGHTA, CDR2 FQGTGA. The junction had 12 bases not matched to a gene; V was cut back by 4 bases and J by 6 bases. This CDR3 has 17 residues. This chain's CDR3 is CASSSNPTSGDAGELFF. The CDR3 bases are TGTGCCAGCAGCTCAAACCCGACTAGCGGAGACGCCGGGGAGCTGTTTTTT.

The chain uses TRBV24-1 and TRBJ2-5; D might be TRBD1 or TRBD2, each matching 7 bases. The germline CDR1 and CDR2 sequences are KGHDR and SFDVKD. With 2 bases removed from V and 5 bases from J, the gap between germline ends came to 17 bases. This CDR3 comprises 16 residues. For the CDR3, the DNA is TGTGCCACCAGTGATTCCAGGGGGGGGATCGGGGAGACCCAGTACTTC. It is translated as CATSDSRGGIGETQYF.